The clone carrying this T cell receptor (beta chain) was detected a few times. Its specificity is unknown. Sequenced by immunoSEQ multiplex PCR; TCRdb stores in-frame clones only, minus some. The profile shows approximately 110,000 clones, 80% to 85% of them singletons. This sample stems from a study of radiation and T cells in renal cell carcinoma. Points from the study as a whole: Baseline intratumoral clonotype presence is unknown without pretreatment biopsies. Top tumor clonotypes rose in blood 2 weeks post-radiation, then contracted.

CDR1 and CDR2 from the germline V gene are SEHNR and FQNEAQ (reference sequence). The length of the CDR3 is 16 residues. Between the trimmed V and J ends, which lost 1 base and 0 bases, there was a span of 9 bases. Time point here: baseline pretreatment blood. The treatment is: 15 Gy SBRT to primary tumor, nephrectomy 4 weeks later. After SBRT, blood was collected at 2 and 4 weeks, plus baseline. The tumor was a clear cell renal cell carcinoma. This chain connects TRBV7-9 to TRBJ2-2; D perhaps matches TRBD1 (5 bases). The sequence was obtained from a woman aged 60-70 years with renal cell carcinoma. Here the sequenced sample was blood, taken from a patient whose treatment included radiotherapy and nephrectomy. The CDR3 DNA is TGTGCCAGCAGCTTAGGGTGGACACCGAACACCGGGGAGCTGTTTTTT. Translation gives CASSLGWTPNTGELFF. The variable domain in full, completed from reference TRBV7-9 and TRBJ2-2, reads DTGVSQNPRHKITKRGQNVTFRCDPISEHNRLYWYRQTLGQGPEFLTYFQNEAQLEKSRLLSDRFSAERPKGSFSTLEIQRTEQGDSAMYLCASSLGWTPNTGELFFGEGSRLTVL.